The 16 T cell receptor beta chains in this list originate from one sample, sequenced in a study of blood T cell repertoires in COVID-19. Only in-frame clones appear in the TCRdb table, and some are missing; sequencing was by immunoSEQ multiplex PCR. The top ten clones hold roughly 4% of a sample with 250,000 to 350,000 clones, over 75% of them seen once. Sequencing was carried out using PBMCs or T cells enriched from blood (not recorded which). The receptor set was obtained from a woman aged 25-40 years who had recovered from COVID-19.

The V gene is TRBV19, the J gene TRBJ2-2; 7 bases agree with TRBD1. The CDR3 is 16 residues long. Germline CDR1 reads LNHDA; CDR2 reads SQIVND (reference sequence). V gave up 3 bases and J gave up 3 bases; unmatched junction bases: 7. In DNA form, the CDR3 reads TGTGCCAGTAGTATGGGCAGGGGGTCATACACCGGGGAGCTGTTTTTT. Its translation: CASSMGRGSYTGELFF.

This clone was found once. This chain uses TRBV11-1 with TRBJ2-7, with D possibly matching TRBD2 (6 bases). CDR1 and CDR2 (germline): SGHAT, FQDESV (reference sequence). V was trimmed by 5 bases and J by 3 bases, leaving 17 bases between them. The CDR3 runs to 15 residues. CDR3 protein: CASSRRWGESYEQYF. CDR3 nucleotides: TGTGCCAGCAGCCGACGATGGGGGGAGAGCTACGAGCAGTACTTC. Variable domain in full (rest from reference TRBV11-1 and TRBJ2-7): EAEVAQSPRYKITEKSQAVAFWCDPISGHATLYWYRQILGQGPELLVQFQDESVVDDSQLPKDRFSAERLKGVDSTLKIQPAELGDSAMYLCASSRRWGESYEQYFGPGTRLTVT.

Here the CDR3 DNA reads TGTGCCACCAGCAACGGGGACTATGAGAATGAGCAGTTCTTC. Its protein product is CATSNGDYENEQFF. This chain uses TRBV15 with TRBJ2-1; 7 nucleotides line up with TRBD2. V lost 4 bases, J lost 7 bases, and 7 bases stayed unmatched. Germline V CDR1 and CDR2: LNHNV, YYDKDF (reference sequence). This CDR3 region has 14 residues.

The chain is built from TRBV4-2 and TRBJ1-1; TRBD1 is a possible D gene (6 bases). This CDR3 comprises 15 residues. In germline, CDR1 is LGHNA, CDR2 YNFKEQ. Trimming cost V 1 base and J 1 base, with 10 bases left between them. CDR3 nucleotide sequence: TGTGCCAGCAGCCAAGTAGCACAGGGGAACACTGAAGCTTTCTTT. Amino acids: CASSQVAQGNTEAFF.

This chain connects TRBV5-5 to TRBJ2-2; 13 bases are a match to TRBD2. There are 18 residues in the CDR3. In germline, CDR1 is SGHKS, CDR2 YYEKEE (reference sequence). Germline trimming cut 0 bases from V and 3 bases from J; bases unmatched to any gene: 5. This chain's CDR3 is CASSLEQTSGGYTGELFF. CDR3 coding DNA: TGTGCCAGCAGCTTGGAGCAGACTAGCGGGGGGTACACCGGGGAGCTGTTTTTT.

The CDR3 protein is CASSLAGRAKHQETQYF. The CDR3 DNA follows: TGTGCCAGCAGCTTAGCGGGCAGGGCGAAGCACCAAGAGACCCAGTACTTC. The chain combines TRBV7-8 with TRBJ2-5, with D possibly TRBD1 on 5 matching bases. This CDR3 has 17 amino acids. CDR1 is SGHVS and CDR2 is FQNEAQ in the germline V gene. V shed 0 bases and J shed 0 bases, with 14 bases lying between them.

The V and J genes are TRBV15 and TRBJ2-2; the D gene is possibly TRBD1 (7 bases). Trimming stripped 0 bases from V and 2 bases from J, with 25 bases between. Per germline, CDR1 LNHNV and CDR2 YYDKDF (reference sequence). There are 21 residues in the CDR3. The CDR3 loop reads CATSRDSIRYGGDRNTGELFF. As DNA, the CDR3 is TGTGCCACCAGCAGAGATAGTATTAGATATGGAGGGGACAGAAACACCGGGGAGCTGTTTTTT.

The chain recombines TRBV9 with TRBJ1-1; 7 positions match TRBD1. CDR1 and CDR2 (germline): SGDLS, YYNGEE. Germline trimming cut 0 bases from V and 0 bases from J; bases unmatched to any gene: 11. This CDR3 region has 18 residues. The CDR3 loop reads CASSVVGWGQYMNTEAFF. The CDR3 DNA reads TGTGCCAGCAGCGTAGTCGGGTGGGGACAGTACATGAACACTGAAGCTTTCTTT.

This clone was observed a handful of times. The chain joins TRBV19 to TRBJ2-1; 9 bases match TRBD1. J gave up 8 bases and V 6 bases, and 8 bases lay outside the gene matches. Germline V CDR1 and CDR2: LNHDA, SQIVND (reference sequence). The CDR3 has 14 amino acids. The DNA for the CDR3 is TGTGCCAGTAGAAAAACGGGACAGGGCGATGAGCAGTTCTTC. Amino acid sequence: CASRKTGQGDEQFF. The full variable domain, in which reference TRBV19 and TRBJ2-1 provide the parts outside the CDR3, is DGGITQSPKYLFRKEGQNVTLSCEQNLNHDAMYWYRQDPGQGLRLIYYSQIVNDFQKGDIAEGYSVSREKKESFPLTVTSAQKNPTAFYLCASRKTGQGDEQFFGPGTRLTVL.

This chain uses TRBV2 with TRBJ2-7; D possibly corresponds to TRBD2 (5 bases). The CDR3 is 13 amino acids. V lost 6 bases to trimming and J lost 9 bases, with 18 bases between them. Per germline, CDR1 SNHLY and CDR2 FYNNEI. The CDR3 coding sequence is TGTGCCAGCAGCATTACCTCCGGGATTCCGCAGTACTTC. It specifies CASSITSGIPQYF. The complete variable domain, with remaining parts taken from reference TRBV2 and TRBJ2-7, reads EPEVTQTPSHQVTQMGQEVILRCVPISNHLYFYWYRQILGQKVEFLVSFYNNEISEKSEIFDDQFSVERPDGSNFTLKIRSTKLEDSAMYFCASSITSGIPQYFGPGTRLTVT.

The chain recombines TRBV6-1 with TRBJ1-6; D might be TRBD1 (5 bases). The CDR3 extends over 17 amino acids. Per germline, CDR1 MNHNS and CDR2 SASEGT. V shed 4 bases and J shed 1 base, with 14 bases lying between them. DNA of the CDR3: TGTGCCAGCAGTGGTCCCGTGGGGGGTTCCTATAATTCACCCCTCCACTTT. Its translation is CASSGPVGGSYNSPLHF.

The rearrangement uses TRBV7-9 and TRBJ2-1, with 11 nucleotides matching TRBD2. The CDR3 runs 16 residues. V lost 0 bases and J lost 3; bases outside the gene matches: 1. CDR1 is SEHNR and CDR2 is FQNEAQ in the germline V gene (reference sequence). CDR3 DNA: TGTGCCAGCAGCTTAGCGACTAGCGGGATCTACAATGAGCAGTTCTTC. Its translation is CASSLATSGIYNEQFF.

This clone was seen only once. The chain employs TRBV18 and TRBJ2-7; 7 bases are a match to TRBD1. Germline V gives CDR1 KGHSH, CDR2 LQKENI. The CDR3 runs 16 residues. The J segment lost 3 bases and the V segment lost 3 bases, leaving 11 bases of the junction unmatched. The CDR3 sequence: CASSPTERTGRYEQYF. CDR3 nucleotides: TGTGCCAGCTCACCGACCGAGAGGACAGGTCGCTACGAGCAGTACTTC.

The chain joins TRBV5-5 to TRBJ1-3, with 9 bases fitting TRBD1. From germline, CDR1 is SGHKS and CDR2 YYEKEE (reference sequence). Unmatched junction bases numbered 12, after V lost 4 bases and J lost 4 bases. The CDR3 runs to 17 residues. CDR3 nucleotide sequence: TGTGCCAGCAGCACCCTGACAGGGGGACCTCCCGGAAACACCATATATTTT. Translated, it gives CASSTLTGGPPGNTIYF.

The chain employs TRBV2 and TRBJ1-2; possible D gene TRBD1, 5 bases. The CDR3 is made up of 14 amino acids. CDR1 and CDR2 (germline): SNHLY, FYNNEI. The germline V and J ends were trimmed by 3 bases and 4 bases, with 12 bases remaining between them. CDR3 in DNA: TGTGCCAGCAGTGATAGGACAACGGGCTATGGCTACACCTTC. Amino acid sequence: CASSDRTTGYGYTF.

As DNA, the CDR3 is TGTGCCAGCAGCAGGGGACAGCCTTACGAGCAGTACTTC. This translates into CASSRGQPYEQYF. The V call is TRBV7-6, the J call TRBJ2-7; 7 nucleotides align to TRBD1. Germline values: CDR1 SGHVS, CDR2 FNYEAQ. This CDR3 contains 13 residues. The V gene end was trimmed by 5 bases and the J gene end by 4 bases; junction bases not matched to a gene: 5.